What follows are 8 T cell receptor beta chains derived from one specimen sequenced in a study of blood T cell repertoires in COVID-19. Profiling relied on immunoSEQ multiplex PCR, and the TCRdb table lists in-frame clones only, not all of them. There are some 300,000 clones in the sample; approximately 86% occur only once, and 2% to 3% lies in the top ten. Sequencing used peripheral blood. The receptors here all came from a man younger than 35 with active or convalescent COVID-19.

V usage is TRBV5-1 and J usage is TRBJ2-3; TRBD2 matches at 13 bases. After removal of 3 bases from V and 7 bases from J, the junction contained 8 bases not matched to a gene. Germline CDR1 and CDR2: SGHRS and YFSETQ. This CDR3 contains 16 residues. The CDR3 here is CASSSPGLAGLNTQYF. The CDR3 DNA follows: TGCGCCAGCAGCTCACCGGGACTAGCGGGACTGAATACGCAGTATTTT.

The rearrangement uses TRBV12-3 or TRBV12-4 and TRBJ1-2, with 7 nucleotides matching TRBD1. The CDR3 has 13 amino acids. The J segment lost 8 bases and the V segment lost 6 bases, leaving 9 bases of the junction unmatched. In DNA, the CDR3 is TGTGCCAGCAGCTATACGGGACAGCACGGCTACACCTTC. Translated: CASSYTGQHGYTF.

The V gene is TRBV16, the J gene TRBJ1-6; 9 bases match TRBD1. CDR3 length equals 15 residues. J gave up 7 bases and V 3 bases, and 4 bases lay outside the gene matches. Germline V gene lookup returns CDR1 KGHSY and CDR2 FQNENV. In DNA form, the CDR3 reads TGTGCCAGCAGCCAGCCGGGACAGGGAAATTCACCCCTCCACTTT. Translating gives CASSQPGQGNSPLHF.

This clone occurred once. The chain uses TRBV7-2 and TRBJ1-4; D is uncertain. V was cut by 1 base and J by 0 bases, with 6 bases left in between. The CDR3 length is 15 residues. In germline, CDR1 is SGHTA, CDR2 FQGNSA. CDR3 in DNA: TGTGCCAGCAGCTTAGTCGCAGCAACTAATGAAAAACTGTTTTTT. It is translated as CASSLVAATNEKLFF.

CDR3 residues: CASSLTYWTSGEQPDEQYF. CDR3 coding DNA: TGTGCCAGCAGCTTAACCTACTGGACTAGCGGGGAGCAACCGGACGAGCAGTACTTC. V gene TRBV11-2 combines with J gene TRBJ2-7, with 12 bases lining up with TRBD2. Germline trimming cut 2 bases from V and 5 bases from J; bases unmatched to any gene: 16. CDR3 length equals 19 residues. Germline V gene lookup returns CDR1 SGHAT and CDR2 FQNNGV.

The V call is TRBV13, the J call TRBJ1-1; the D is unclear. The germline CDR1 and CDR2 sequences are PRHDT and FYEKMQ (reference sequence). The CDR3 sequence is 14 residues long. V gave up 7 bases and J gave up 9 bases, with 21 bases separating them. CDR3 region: CASNEGRARMKAFF. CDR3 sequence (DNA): TGTGCCAGCAACGAAGGGAGAGCTCGGATGAAAGCTTTCTTT.

This CDR3 reads CASSFFPATNEKLFF. CDR3 nucleotide sequence: TGTGCCAGCAGCTTTTTTCCAGCAACTAATGAAAAACTGTTTTTT. The chain recombines TRBV7-2 with TRBJ1-4; D ambiguous. V shed 3 bases and J shed 0 bases, with 8 bases lying between them. Germline V gene data show CDR1 as SGHTA and CDR2 as FQGNSA. The length of the CDR3 is 15 residues.

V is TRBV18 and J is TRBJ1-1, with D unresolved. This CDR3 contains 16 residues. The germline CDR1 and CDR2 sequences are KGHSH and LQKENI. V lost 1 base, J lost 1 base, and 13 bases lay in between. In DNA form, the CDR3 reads TGTGCCAGCTCACCACAGACTACGGGGTCGAACACTGAAGCTTTCTTT. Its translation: CASSPQTTGSNTEAFF.